The clone carrying this T cell receptor beta chain was picked up one time. Only in-frame clones appear in the TCRdb table, and some are missing; sequencing was by immunoSEQ multiplex PCR. The table includes around 150,000 clones, approximately 80% detected once. This specimen belongs to a study of blood T cell repertoires in COVID-19. Study context: Researchers got acute and convalescent COVID-19 samples from the United States, Italy and Spain. Sources were T cells, B-cell-depleted T cells, or PBMCs; the material itself was cDNA or gDNA.

What was sequenced was peripheral blood. The sequence was obtained from a man in his fifties with acute or convalescent COVID-19.

The chain's CDR3 is CASRASGTVYNSPLHF. The CDR3 coding sequence is TGTGCCAGCAGAGCCTCCGGGACAGTCTATAATTCACCCCTCCACTTT. V and J are TRBV28 and TRBJ1-6; 7 bases are a match to TRBD1. J gave up 3 bases and V 6 bases, and 8 bases lay outside the gene matches. In germline, CDR1 is MDHEN, CDR2 SYDVKM. This CDR3 is built from 16 residues. Full variable domain (outside the CDR3, taken from reference TRBV28 and TRBJ1-6): DVKVTQSSRYLVKRTGEKVFLECVQDMDHENMFWYRQDPGLGLRLIYFSYDVKMKEKGDIPEGYSVSREKKERFSLILESASTNQTSMYLCASRASGTVYNSPLHFGNGTRLTVT.